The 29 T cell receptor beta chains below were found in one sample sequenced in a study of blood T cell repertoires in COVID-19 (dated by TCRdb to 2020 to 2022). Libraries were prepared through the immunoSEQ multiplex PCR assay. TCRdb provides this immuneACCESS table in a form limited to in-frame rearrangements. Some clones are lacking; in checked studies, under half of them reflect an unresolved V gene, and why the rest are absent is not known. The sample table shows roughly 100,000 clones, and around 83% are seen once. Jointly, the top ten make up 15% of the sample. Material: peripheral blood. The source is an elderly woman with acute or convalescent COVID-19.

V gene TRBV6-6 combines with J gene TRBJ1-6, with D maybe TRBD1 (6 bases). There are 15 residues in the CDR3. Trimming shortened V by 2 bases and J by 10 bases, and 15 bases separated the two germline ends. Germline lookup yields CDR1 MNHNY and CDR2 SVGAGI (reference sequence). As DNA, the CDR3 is TGTGCCAGCAGTTACGCACAGGGTCAAACGTCACCCCTCCACTTT. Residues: CASSYAQGQTSPLHF.

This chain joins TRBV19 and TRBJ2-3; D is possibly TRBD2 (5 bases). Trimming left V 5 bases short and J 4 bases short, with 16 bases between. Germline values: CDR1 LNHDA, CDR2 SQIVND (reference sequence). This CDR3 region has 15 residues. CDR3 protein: CASSPEWASSDTQYF. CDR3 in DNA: TGTGCCAGTAGTCCCGAGTGGGCTAGCTCAGATACGCAGTATTTT.

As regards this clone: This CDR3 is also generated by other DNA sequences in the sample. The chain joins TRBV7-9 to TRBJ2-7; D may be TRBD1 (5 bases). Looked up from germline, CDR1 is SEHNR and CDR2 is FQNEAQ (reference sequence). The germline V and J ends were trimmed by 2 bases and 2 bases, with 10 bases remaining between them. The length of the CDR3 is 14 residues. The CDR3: CASSLPRETYEQYF. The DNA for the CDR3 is TGTGCCAGCAGCTTACCCAGGGAAACCTACGAGCAGTACTTC. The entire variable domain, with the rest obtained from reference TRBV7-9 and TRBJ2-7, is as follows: DTGVSQNPRHKITKRGQNVTFRCDPISEHNRLYWYRQTLGQGPEFLTYFQNEAQLEKSRLLSDRFSAERPKGSFSTLEIQRTEQGDSAMYLCASSLPRETYEQYFGPGTRLTVT.

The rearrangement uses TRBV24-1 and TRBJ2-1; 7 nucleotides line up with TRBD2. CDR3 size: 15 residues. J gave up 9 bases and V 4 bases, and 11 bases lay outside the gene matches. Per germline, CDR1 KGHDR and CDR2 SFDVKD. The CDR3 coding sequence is TGTGCCACCAGTGACGCCCGGGACTACGCTTCTGAGCAGTTCTTC. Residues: CATSDARDYASEQFF.

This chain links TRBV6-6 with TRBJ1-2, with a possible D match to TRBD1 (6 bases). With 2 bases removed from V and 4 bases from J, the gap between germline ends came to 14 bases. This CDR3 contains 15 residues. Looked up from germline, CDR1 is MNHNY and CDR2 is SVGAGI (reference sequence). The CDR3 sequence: CASSYDGGAVYGYTF. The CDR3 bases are TGTGCCAGCAGTTACGATGGGGGCGCAGTCTATGGCTACACCTTC.

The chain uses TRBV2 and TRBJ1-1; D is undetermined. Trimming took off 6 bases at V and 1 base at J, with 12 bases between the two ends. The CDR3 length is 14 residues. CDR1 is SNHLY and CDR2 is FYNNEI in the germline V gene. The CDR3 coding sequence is TGTGCCAGCAGCGCCGGGAGGGCGAACACTGAAGCTTTCTTT. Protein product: CASSAGRANTEAFF.

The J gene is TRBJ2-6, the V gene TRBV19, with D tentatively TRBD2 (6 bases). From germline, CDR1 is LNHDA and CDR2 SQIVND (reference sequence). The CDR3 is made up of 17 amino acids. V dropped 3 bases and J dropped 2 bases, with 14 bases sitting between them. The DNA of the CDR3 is TGTGCCAGTAGTATGGGAGGTGGTGCCCCTGGGGCCAACGTCCTGACTTTC. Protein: CASSMGGGAPGANVLTF.

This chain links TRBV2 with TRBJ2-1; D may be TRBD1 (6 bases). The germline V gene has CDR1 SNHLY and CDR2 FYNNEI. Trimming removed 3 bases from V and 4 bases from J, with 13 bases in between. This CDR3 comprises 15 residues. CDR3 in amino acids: CASSDTSRGYNEQFF. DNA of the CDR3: TGTGCCAGCAGTGACACTAGTAGGGGGTACAATGAGCAGTTCTTC.

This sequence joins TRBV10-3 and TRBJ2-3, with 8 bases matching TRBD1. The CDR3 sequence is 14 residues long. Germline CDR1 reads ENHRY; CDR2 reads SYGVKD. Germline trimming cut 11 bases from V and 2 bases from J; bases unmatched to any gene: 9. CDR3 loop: CAASQGAITDTQYF. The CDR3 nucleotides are TGTGCCGCGTCCCAGGGGGCTATCACAGATACGCAGTATTTT.

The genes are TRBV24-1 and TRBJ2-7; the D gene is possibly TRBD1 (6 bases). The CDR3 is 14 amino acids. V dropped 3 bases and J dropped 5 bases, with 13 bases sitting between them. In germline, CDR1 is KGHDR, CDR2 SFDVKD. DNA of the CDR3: TGTGCCACCAGTGATCGGAACACAGGGAACGAGCAGTACTTC. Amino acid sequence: CATSDRNTGNEQYF.

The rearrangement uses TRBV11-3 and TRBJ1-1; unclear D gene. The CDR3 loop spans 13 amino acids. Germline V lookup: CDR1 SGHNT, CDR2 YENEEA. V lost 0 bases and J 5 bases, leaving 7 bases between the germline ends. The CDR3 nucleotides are TGTGCCAGCAGCTTAGATCGGGGTACTGAAGCTTTCTTT. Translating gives CASSLDRGTEAFF.

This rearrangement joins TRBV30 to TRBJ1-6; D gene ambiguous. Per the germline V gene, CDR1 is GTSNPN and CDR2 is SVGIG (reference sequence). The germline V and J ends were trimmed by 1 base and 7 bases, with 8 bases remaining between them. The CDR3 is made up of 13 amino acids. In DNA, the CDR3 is TGTGCCTGGAGTGGGCAGAAAAATTCACCCCTCCACTTT. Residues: CAWSGQKNSPLHF.

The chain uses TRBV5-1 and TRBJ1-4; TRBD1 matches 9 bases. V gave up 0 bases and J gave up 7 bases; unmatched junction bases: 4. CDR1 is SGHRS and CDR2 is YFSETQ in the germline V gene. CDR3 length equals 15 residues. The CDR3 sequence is CASSLGTGESEKLFF. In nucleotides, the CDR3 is TGCGCCAGCAGCTTGGGGACAGGGGAATCTGAAAAACTGTTTTTT.

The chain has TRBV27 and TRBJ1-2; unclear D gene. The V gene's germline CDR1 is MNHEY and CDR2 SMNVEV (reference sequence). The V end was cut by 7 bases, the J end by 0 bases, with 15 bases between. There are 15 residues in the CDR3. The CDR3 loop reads CASKEQPLANYGYTF. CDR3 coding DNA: TGTGCCAGCAAGGAACAGCCTTTAGCTAACTATGGCTACACCTTC.

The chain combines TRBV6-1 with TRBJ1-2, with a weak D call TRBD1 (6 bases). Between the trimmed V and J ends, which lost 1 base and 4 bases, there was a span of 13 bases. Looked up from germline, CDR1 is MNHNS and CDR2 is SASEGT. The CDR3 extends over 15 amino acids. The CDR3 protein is CASSEGGQRGYGYTF. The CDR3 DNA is TGTGCCAGCAGTGAAGGGGGGCAGAGGGGCTATGGCTACACCTTC.

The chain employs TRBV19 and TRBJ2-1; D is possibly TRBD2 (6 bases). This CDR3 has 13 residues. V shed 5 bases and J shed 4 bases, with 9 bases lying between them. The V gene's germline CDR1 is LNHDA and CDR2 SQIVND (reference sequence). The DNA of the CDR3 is TGTGCCAGTAGTGTCGGGACTTACAATGAGCAGTTCTTC. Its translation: CASSVGTYNEQFF.

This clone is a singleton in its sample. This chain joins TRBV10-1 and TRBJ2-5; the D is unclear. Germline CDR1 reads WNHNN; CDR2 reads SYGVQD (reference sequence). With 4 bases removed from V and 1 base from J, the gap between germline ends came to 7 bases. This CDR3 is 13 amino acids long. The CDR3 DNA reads TGCGCCAGCAGTGGACAAATCCAAGAGACCCAGTACTTC. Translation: CASSGQIQETQYF.

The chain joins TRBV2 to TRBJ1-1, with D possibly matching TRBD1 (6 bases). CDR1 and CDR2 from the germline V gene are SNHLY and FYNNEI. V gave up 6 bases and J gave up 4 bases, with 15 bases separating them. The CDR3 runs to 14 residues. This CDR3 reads CASRKQGDSTEAFF. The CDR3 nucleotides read TGTGCCAGCAGGAAACAGGGAGATAGCACTGAAGCTTTCTTT.

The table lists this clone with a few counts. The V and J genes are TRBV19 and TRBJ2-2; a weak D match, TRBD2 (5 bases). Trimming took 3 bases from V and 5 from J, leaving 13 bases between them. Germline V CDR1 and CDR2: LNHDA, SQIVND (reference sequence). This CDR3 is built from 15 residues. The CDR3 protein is CASSILDPGTGELFF. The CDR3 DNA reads TGTGCCAGTAGTATTCTGGACCCGGGGACCGGGGAGCTGTTTTTT.

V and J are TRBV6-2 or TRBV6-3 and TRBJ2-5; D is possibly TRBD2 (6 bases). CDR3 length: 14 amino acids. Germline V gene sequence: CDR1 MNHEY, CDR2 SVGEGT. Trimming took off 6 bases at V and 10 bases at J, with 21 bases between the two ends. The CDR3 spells CASSLSPASGSQYF. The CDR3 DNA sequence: TGTGCCAGCAGCCTATCGCCCGCCTCCGGGAGCCAGTACTTC.

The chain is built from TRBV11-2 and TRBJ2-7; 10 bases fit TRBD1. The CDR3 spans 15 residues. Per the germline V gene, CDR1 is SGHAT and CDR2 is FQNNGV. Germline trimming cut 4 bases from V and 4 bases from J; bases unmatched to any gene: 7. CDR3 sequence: CASSWATGGLYEQYV. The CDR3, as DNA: TGTGCCAGCAGCTGGGCGACAGGGGGCCTTTACGAGCAGTACGTC.

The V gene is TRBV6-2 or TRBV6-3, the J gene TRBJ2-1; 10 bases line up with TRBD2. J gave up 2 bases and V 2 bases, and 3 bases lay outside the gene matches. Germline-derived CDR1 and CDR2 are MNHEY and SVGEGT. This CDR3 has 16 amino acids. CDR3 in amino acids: CASSYRAGGTYNEQFF. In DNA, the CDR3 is TGTGCCAGCAGTTACAGAGCGGGAGGGACCTACAATGAGCAGTTCTTC.

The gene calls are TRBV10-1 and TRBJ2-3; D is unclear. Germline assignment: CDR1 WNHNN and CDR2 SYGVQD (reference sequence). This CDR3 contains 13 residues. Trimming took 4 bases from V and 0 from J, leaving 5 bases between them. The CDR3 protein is CASSGGSTDTQYF. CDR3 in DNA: TGCGCCAGCAGTGGAGGAAGCACAGATACGCAGTATTTT.

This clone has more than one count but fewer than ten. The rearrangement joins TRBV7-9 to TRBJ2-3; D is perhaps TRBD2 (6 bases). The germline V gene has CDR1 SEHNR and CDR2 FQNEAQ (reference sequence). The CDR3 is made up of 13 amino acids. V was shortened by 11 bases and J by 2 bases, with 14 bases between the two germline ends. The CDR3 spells CADMAGPTDTQYF. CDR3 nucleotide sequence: TGTGCCGATATGGCGGGGCCCACAGATACGCAGTATTTT.

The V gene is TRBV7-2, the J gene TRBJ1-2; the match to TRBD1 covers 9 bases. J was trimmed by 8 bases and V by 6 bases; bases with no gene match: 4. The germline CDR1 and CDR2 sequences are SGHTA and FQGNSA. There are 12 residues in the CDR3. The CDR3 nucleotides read TGTGCCAGCAGTAGACAGGGGGAAGGCTACACCTTC. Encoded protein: CASSRQGEGYTF.

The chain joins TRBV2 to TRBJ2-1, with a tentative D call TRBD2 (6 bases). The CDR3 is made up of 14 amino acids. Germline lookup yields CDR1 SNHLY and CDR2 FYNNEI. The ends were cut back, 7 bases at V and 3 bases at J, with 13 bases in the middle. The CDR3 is CASTRERGYNEQFF. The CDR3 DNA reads TGTGCCAGCACTCGGGAGAGGGGCTACAATGAGCAGTTCTTC.

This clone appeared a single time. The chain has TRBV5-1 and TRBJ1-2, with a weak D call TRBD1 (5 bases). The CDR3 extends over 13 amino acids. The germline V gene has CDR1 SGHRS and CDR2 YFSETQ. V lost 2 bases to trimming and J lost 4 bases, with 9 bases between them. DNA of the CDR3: TGCGCCAGCAGCTTAGACAGCCTCTATGGCTACACCTTC. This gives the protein CASSLDSLYGYTF.

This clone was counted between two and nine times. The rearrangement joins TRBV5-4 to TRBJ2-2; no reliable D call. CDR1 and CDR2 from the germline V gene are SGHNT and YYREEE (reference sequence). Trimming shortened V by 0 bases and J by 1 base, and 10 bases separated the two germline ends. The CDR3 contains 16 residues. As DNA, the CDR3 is TGTGCCAGCAGCTTGGCTGGGCTTCTGAACACCGGGGAGCTGTTTTTT. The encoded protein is CASSLAGLLNTGELFF.

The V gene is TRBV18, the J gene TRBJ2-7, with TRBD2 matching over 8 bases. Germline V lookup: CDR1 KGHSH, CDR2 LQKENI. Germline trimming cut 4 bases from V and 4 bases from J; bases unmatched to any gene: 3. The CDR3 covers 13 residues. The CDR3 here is CASSRGLEYEQYF. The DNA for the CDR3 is TGTGCCAGCTCACGGGGACTAGAGTACGAGCAGTACTTC.